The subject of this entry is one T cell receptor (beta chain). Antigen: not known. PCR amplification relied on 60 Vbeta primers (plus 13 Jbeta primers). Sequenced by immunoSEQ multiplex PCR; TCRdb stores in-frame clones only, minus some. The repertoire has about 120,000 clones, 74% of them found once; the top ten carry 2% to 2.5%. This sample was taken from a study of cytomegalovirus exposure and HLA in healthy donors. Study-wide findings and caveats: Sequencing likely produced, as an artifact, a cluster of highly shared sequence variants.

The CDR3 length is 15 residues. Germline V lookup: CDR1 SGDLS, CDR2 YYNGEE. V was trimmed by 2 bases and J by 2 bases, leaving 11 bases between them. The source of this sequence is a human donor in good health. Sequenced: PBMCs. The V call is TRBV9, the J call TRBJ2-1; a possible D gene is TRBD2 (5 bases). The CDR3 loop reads CASSVTNVPYNEQFF. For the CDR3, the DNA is TGTGCCAGCAGCGTGACTAATGTCCCCTACAATGAGCAGTTCTTC. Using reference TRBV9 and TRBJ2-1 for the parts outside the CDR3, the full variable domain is DSGVTQTPKHLITATGQRVTLRCSPRSGDLSVYWYQQSLDQGLQFLIQYYNGEERAKGNILERFSAQQFPDLHSELNLSSLELGDSALYFCASSVTNVPYNEQFFGPGTRLTVL.